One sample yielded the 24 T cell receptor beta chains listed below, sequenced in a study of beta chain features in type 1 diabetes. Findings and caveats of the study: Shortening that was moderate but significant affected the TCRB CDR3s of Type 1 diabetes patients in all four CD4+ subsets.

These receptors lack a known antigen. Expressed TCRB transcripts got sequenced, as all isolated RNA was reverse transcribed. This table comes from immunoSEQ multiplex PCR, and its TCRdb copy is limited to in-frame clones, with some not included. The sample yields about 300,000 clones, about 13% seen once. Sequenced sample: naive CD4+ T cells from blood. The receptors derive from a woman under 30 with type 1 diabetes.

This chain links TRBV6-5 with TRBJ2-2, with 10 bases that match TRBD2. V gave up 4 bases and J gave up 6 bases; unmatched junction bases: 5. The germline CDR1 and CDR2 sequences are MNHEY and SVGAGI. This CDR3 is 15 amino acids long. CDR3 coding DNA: TGTGCCAGCAGTTCCCGGACTAGCGGTCCCGGGGAGCTGTTTTTT. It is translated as CASSSRTSGPGELFF.

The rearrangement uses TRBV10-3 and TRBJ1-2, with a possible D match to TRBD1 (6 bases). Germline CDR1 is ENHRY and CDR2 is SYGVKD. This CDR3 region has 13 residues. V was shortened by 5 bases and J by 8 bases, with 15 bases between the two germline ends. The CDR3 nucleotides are TGTGCCATCAGTAGGGACATCGGCGGGGGCTACACCTTC. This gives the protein CAISRDIGGGYTF.

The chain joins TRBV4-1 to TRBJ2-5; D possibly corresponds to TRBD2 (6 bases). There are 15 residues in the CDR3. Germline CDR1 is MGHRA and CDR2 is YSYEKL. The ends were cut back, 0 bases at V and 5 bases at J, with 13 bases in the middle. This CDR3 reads CASSQERGAGETQYF. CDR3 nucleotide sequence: TGCGCCAGCAGCCAAGAGAGGGGCGCGGGGGAGACCCAGTACTTC.

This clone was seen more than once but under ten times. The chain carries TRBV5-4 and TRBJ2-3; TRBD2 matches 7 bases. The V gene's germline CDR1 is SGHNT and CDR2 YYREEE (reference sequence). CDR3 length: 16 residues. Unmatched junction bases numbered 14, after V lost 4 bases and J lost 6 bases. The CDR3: CASSRRAGVPGDTQYF. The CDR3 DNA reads TGTGCCAGCAGCCGCCGCGCGGGAGTCCCGGGTGATACGCAGTATTTT.

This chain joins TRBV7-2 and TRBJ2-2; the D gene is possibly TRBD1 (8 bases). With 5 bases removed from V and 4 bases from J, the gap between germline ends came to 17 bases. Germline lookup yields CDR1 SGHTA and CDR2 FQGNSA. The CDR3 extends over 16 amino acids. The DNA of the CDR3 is TGTGCCAGCAGCCCAGGACAGGGCGGGGGCACCGGGGAGCTGTTTTTT. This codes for CASSPGQGGGTGELFF. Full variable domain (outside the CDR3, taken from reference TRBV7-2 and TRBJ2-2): GAGVSQSPSNKVTEKGKDVELRCDPISGHTALYWYRQSLGQGLEFLIYFQGNSAPDKSGLPSDRFSAERTGGSVSTLTIQRTQQEDSAVYLCASSPGQGGGTGELFFGEGSRLTVL.

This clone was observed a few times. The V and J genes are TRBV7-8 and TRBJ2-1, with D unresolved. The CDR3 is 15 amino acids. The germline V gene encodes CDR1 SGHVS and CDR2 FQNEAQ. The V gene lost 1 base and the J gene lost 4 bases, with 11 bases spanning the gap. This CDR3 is CASSLGPYEYNEQFF. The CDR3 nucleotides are TGTGCCAGCAGCTTAGGTCCCTACGAATACAATGAGCAGTTCTTC.

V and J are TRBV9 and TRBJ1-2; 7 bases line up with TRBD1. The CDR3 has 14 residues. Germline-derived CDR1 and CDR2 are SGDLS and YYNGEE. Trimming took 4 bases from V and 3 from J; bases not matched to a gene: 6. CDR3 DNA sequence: TGTGCCAGCAGCCCAAGGACAGGCCACTATGGCTACACCTTC. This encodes CASSPRTGHYGYTF.

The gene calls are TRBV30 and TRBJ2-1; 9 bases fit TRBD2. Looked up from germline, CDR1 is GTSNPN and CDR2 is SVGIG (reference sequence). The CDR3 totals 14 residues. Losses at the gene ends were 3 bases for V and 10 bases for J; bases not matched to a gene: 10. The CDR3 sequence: CAWRSISGSEEQFF. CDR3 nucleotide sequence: TGTGCCTGGAGATCTATTAGCGGGAGTGAAGAGCAGTTCTTC. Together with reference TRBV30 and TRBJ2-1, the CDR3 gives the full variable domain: SQTIHQWPATLVQPVGSPLSLECTVEGTSNPNLYWYRQAAGRGLQLLFYSVGIGQISSEVPQNLSASRPQDRQFILSSKKLLLSDSGFYLCAWRSISGSEEQFFGPGTRLTVL.

The DNA for the CDR3 is TGTGCCAGCTCACCGGGACACCAGTTCTACGAGCAGTACTTC. It yields the protein CASSPGHQFYEQYF. The rearrangement links TRBV18 to TRBJ2-7; TRBD1 might be the D (6 bases). V was pared by 3 bases and J by 3 bases, with 12 bases between. CDR3 length equals 14 residues. CDR1 is KGHSH and CDR2 is LQKENI in the germline V gene.

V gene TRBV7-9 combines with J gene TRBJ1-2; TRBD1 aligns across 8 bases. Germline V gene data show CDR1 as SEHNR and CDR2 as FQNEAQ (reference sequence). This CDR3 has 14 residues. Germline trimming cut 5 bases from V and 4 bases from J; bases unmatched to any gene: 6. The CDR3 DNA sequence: TGTGCCAGCAGCCCACAGGGGGGGATCTATGGCTACACCTTC. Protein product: CASSPQGGIYGYTF.

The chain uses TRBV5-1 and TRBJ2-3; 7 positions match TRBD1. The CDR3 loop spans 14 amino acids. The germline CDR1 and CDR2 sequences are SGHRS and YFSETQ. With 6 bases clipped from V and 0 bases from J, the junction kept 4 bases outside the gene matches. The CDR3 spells CASTAGGSTDTQYF. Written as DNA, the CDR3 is TGCGCCAGCACCGCAGGGGGTAGCACAGATACGCAGTATTTT.

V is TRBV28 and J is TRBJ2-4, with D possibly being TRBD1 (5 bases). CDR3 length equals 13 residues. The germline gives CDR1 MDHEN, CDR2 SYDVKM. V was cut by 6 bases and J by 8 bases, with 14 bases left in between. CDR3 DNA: TGTGCCAGCAGCCAAGGGGCCGAGTACATTCAGTACTTC. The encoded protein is CASSQGAEYIQYF.

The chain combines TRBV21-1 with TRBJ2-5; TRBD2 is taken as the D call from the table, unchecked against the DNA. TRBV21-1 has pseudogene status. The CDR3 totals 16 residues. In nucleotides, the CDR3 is TGTGCCAGCAGCTCGCAGTCCTGGCGGGAGGTTGAGACCCAGTACTTC. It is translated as CASSSQSWREVETQYF.

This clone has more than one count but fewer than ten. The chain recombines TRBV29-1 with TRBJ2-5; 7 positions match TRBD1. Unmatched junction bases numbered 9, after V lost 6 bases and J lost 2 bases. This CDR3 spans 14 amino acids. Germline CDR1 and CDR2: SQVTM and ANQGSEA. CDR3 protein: CSVEGTARQETQYF. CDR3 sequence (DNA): TGCAGCGTAGAGGGGACAGCCAGACAAGAGACCCAGTACTTC.

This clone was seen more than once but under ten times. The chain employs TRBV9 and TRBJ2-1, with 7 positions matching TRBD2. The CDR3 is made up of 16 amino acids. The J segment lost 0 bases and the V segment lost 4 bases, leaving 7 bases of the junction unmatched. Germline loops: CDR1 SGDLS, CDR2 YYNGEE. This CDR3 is CASSMSGASSYNEQFF. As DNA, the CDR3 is TGTGCCAGCAGCATGAGCGGGGCGAGCTCCTACAATGAGCAGTTCTTC.

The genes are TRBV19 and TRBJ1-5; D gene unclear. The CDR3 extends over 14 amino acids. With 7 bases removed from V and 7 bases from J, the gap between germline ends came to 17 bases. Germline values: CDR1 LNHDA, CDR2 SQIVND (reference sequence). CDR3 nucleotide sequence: TGTGCCAGTAATCCGGGATCAAGGTACCAGCCCCAGCATTTT. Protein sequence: CASNPGSRYQPQHF. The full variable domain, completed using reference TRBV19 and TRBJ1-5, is DGGITQSPKYLFRKEGQNVTLSCEQNLNHDAMYWYRQDPGQGLRLIYYSQIVNDFQKGDIAEGYSVSREKKESFPLTVTSAQKNPTAFYLCASNPGSRYQPQHFGDGTRLSIL.

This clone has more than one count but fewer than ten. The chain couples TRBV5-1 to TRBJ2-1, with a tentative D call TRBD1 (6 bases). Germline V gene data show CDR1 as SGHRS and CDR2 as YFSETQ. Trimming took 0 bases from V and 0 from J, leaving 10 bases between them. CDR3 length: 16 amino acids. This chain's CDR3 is CASSLAPRGSYNEQFF. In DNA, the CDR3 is TGCGCCAGCAGCTTGGCTCCCAGGGGCTCCTACAATGAGCAGTTCTTC.

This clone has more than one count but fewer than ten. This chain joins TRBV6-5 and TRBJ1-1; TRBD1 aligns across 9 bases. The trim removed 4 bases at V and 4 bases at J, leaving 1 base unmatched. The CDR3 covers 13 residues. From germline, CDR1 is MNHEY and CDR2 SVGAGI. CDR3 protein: CASSWGQGTEAFF. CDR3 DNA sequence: TGTGCCAGCAGTTGGGGACAGGGCACTGAAGCTTTCTTT.

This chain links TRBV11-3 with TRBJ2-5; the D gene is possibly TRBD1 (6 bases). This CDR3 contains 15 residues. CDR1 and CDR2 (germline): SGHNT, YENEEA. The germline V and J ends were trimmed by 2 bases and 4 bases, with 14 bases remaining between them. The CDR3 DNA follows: TGTGCCAGCAGCTTACGTAGCCTAGGGGGAGAGACCCAGTACTTC. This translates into CASSLRSLGGETQYF.

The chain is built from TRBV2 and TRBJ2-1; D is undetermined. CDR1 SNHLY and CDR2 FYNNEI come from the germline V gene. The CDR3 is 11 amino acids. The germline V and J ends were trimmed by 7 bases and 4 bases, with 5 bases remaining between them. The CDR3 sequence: CASIRYNEQFF. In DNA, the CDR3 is TGTGCCAGCATCAGGTACAATGAGCAGTTCTTC.

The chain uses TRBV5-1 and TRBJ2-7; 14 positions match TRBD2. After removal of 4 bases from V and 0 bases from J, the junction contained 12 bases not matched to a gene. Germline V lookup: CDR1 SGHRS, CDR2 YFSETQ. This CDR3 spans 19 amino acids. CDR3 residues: CASSTIPGLAGDISYEQYF. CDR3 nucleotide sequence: TGCGCCAGCAGCACAATACCGGGACTAGCGGGAGATATCTCCTACGAGCAGTACTTC.

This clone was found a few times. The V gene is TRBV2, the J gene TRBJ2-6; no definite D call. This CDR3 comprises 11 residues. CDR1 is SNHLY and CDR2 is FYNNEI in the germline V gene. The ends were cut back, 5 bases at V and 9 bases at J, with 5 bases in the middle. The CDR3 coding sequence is TGTGCCAGCAGTTCCCTCAACGTCCTGACTTTC. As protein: CASSSLNVLTF.

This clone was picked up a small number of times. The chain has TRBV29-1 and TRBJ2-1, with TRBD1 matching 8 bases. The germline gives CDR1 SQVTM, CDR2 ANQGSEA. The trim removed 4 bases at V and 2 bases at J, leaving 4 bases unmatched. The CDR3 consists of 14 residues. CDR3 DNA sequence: TGCAGCGTTGGTGACAGGGGACCCTACAATGAGCAGTTCTTC. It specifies CSVGDRGPYNEQFF.

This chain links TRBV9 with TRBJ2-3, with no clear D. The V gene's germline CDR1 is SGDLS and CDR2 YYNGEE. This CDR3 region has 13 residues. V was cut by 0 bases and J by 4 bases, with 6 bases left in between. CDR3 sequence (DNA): TGTGCCAGCAGCGTAGTAAGCTCAGATACGCAGTATTTT. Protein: CASSVVSSDTQYF.